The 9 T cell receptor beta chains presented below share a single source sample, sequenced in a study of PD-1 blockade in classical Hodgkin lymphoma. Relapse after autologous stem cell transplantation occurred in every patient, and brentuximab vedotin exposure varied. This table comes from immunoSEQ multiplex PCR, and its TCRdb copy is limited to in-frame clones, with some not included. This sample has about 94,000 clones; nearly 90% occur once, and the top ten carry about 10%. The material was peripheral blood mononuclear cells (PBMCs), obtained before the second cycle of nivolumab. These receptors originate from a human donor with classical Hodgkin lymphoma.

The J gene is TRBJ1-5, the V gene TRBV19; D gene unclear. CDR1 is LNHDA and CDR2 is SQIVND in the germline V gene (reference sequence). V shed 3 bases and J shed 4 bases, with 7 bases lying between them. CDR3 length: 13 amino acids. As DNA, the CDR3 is TGTGCCAGTAGTATTTTAGGGAATCAGCCCCAGCATTTT. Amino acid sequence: CASSILGNQPQHF.

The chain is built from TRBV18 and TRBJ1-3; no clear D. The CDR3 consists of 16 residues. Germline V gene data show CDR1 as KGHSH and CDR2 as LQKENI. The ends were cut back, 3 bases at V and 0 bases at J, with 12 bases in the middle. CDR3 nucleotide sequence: TGTGCCAGCTCACCGGTCTCAGTCCGCTCTGGAAACACCATATATTTT. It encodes CASSPVSVRSGNTIYF.

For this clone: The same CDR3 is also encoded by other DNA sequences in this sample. The CDR3 bases are TGTGCCAGCTCACCCGGGGGGCTACAGCCCCAGCATTTT. It yields the protein CASSPGGLQPQHF. The J gene is TRBJ1-5, the V gene TRBV18; tentative D call: TRBD1 (6 bases). Trimming removed 3 bases from V and 7 bases from J, with 10 bases in between. CDR1 and CDR2 from the germline V gene are KGHSH and LQKENI. The CDR3 sequence is 13 residues long.

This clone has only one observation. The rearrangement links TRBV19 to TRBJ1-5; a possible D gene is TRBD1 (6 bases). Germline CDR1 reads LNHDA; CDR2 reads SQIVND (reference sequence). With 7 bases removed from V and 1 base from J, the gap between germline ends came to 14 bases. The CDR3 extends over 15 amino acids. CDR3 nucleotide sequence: TGTGCCAGTAAGAGGGGGGGGCGAAGCAATCAGCCCCAGCATTTT. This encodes CASKRGGRSNQPQHF.

CDR3 residues: CASSTTGKGETQYF. CDR3 coding DNA: TGTGCCAGCAGTACGACAGGGAAAGGAGAGACCCAGTACTTC. This chain connects TRBV28 to TRBJ2-5; TRBD1 aligns across 7 bases. The CDR3 has 14 residues. With 5 bases clipped from V and 4 bases from J, the junction kept 7 bases outside the gene matches. Germline V gene sequence: CDR1 MDHEN, CDR2 SYDVKM. The full variable domain, completed using reference TRBV28 and TRBJ2-5, is DVKVTQSSRYLVKRTGEKVFLECVQDMDHENMFWYRQDPGLGLRLIYFSYDVKMKEKGDIPEGYSVSREKKERFSLILESASTNQTSMYLCASSTTGKGETQYFGPGTRLLVL.

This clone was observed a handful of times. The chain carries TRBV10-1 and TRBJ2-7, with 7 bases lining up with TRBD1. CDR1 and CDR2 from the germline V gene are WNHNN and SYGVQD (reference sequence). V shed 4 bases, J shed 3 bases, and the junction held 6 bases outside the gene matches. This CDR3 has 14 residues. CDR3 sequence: CASSAGQSLYEQYF. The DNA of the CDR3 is TGCGCCAGCAGTGCGGGACAGAGCCTCTACGAGCAGTACTTC.

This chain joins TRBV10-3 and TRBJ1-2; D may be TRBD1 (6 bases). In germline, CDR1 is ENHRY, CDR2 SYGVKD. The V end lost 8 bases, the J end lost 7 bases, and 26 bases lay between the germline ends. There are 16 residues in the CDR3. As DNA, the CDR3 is TGTGCCATCTCATTCCTCTTGGGGGACCTAGGGGGTGGCTACACCTTC. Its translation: CAISFLLGDLGGGYTF.

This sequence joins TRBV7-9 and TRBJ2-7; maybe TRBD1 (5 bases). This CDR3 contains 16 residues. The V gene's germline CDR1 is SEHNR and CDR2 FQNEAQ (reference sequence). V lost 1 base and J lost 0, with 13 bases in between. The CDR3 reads CASSLVNWGLSYEQYF. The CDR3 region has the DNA TGTGCCAGCAGCTTAGTAAATTGGGGCCTCTCCTACGAGCAGTACTTC.

The CDR3 protein is CASRGTVVSGNTIYF. CDR3 nucleotides: TGTGCCAGCAGAGGGACAGTGGTCTCTGGAAACACCATATATTTT. The chain combines TRBV28 with TRBJ1-3, with 7 bases fitting TRBD1. The CDR3 loop spans 15 amino acids. Germline loops: CDR1 MDHEN, CDR2 SYDVKM. Losses at the gene ends were 6 bases for V and 0 bases for J; bases not matched to a gene: 5.